The clone carrying this T cell receptor beta chain was seen repeatedly, ten times or more. Its antigen is unknown. This specimen comes from a study of T cells in Graves' hyperthyroidism and ophthalmopathy. Overall study results and limits: A model built on 13 V-J features separated ophthalmopathy from stable hyperthyroidism. Most thyroid-expanded clonotypes above 0.001 were also found in blood.

Researchers amplified the TCR beta CDR3 regions from RNA transcripts. When the TCR CDR3 underwent first-round RT-PCR, the HTBI primer set was used. Using its own MiXCR run on the multiplex PCR reads, TCRdb lists one record per CDR3 protein. This table holds some 720,000 distinct CDR3 sequences, roughly 15% found once. V was clipped by 5 bases and J by 2 bases, with 11 bases between them. This CDR3 contains 14 residues. Exclusion followed for patients with uncontrolled infection, other autoimmune disease, pregnancy or lactation. Diagnoses were established using clinical symptoms, serum thyroxine and TRAb, thyroid ultrasound and orbital computed tomography.

Sequencing was performed on blood. The V call is TRBV12-3 or TRBV12-4, the J call TRBJ2-3; TRBD2 is a possible D gene (6 bases). The receptor's source is a man aged 18 to 30 with Graves' hyperthyroidism. CDR3 in DNA: TGTGCCAGCAGTACCGGGACTTTCACAGATACGCAGTATTTT. This encodes CASSTGTFTDTQYF.